The source of this T cell receptor beta chain is a study of shared clonotypes between healthy human individuals. Comments on this clone: Its antigen is undetermined.

None of the donors, who were healthy HIV-negative adults, had recently had acute infections or vaccinations. In the CD4+ fraction, cells were divided into CD45RA+ naive and CD45RA-negative memory subsets. For sorted subsets, 150 to 200 ng DNA per replicate equaled tens of thousands of T cell genomes. Here immunoSEQ multiplex PCR was the method, and the copy in TCRdb shows in-frame clones only, minus some. This table holds more than 1.2 million clones, approximately 98.5% found once. Germline V CDR1 and CDR2: LNHDA, SQIVND (reference sequence). Trimming shortened V by 9 bases and J by 2 bases, and 10 bases separated the two germline ends. The CDR3 totals 12 residues. Study-wide results and limits: Researchers found naive subsets generally carried larger estimated richness than memory subsets.

Sequencing input: naive CD4+ T cells sorted from blood. Subset indicated: CD45RA+ positively selected. This chain links TRBV19 with TRBJ1-2; a weak D match, TRBD1 (6 bases). The clonotype originates from a man younger than 45 in good health. The CDR3 reads CASRTVNYGYTF. CDR3 DNA sequence: TGTGCCAGCAGGACAGTAAACTATGGCTACACCTTC.